This is a list of T cell receptor beta chains from one sample in a study of control samples from healthy donors and cancer patients. Method: immunoSEQ multiplex PCR; TCRdb's copy keeps in-frame clones and lacks some. The table lists around 130,000 clones, 90% of them singletons. Sequenced material: blood. These receptors were collected from a man between 18 and 35 years old in good health. Both conserved end residues are part of each CDR3. Each record gives: CDR3 length, J gene, V gene, CDR3 protein.

CDR3 length: 15
J gene: TRBJ2-1
V gene: TRBV29-1
CDR3 protein: CSVDFAGGAYNEQFF

CDR3 length: 13
J gene: TRBJ1-2
V gene: TRBV12-3/TRBV12-4
CDR3 protein: CASSFGSWDGYTF

CDR3 length: 15
J gene: TRBJ2-1
V gene: TRBV7-3
CDR3 protein: CASSLDSGSHNEQFF

CDR3 length: 16
J gene: TRBJ1-5
V gene: TRBV27
CDR3 protein: CASSSLGSNSNQPQHF

CDR3 length: 13
J gene: TRBJ2-7
V gene: TRBV30
CDR3 protein: CAWSYRGSGEQYF

CDR3 length: 15
J gene: TRBJ2-5
V gene: TRBV10-2
CDR3 protein: CASSDSGGGGETQYF

CDR3 length: 16
J gene: TRBJ1-3
V gene: TRBV3-1/TRBV3-2
CDR3 protein: CASSQDPGGVGNTIYF

CDR3 length: 18
J gene: TRBJ2-3
V gene: TRBV5-5
CDR3 protein: CASSIRLAGVVGTDTQYF

CDR3 length: 13
J gene: TRBJ2-3
V gene: TRBV7-9
CDR3 protein: CASSEYYTDTQYF

CDR3 length: 17
J gene: TRBJ2-1
V gene: TRBV5-8
CDR3 protein: CASSLTPWDSSYNEQFF

CDR3 length: 16
J gene: TRBJ2-5
V gene: TRBV28
CDR3 protein: CASSLGAGQGKETQYF

CDR3 length: 19
J gene: TRBJ2-7
V gene: TRBV28
CDR3 protein: CASSSYWGVGGSDNYEQYF

CDR3 length: 15
J gene: TRBJ2-3
V gene: TRBV28
CDR3 protein: CASSLTASGTDTQYF

CDR3 length: 15
J gene: TRBJ1-4
V gene: TRBV9
CDR3 protein: CASSAGTPPVEKLFF

CDR3 length: 14
J gene: TRBJ1-2
V gene: TRBV7-9
CDR3 protein: CASSLVGANYGYTF

CDR3 length: 16
J gene: TRBJ1-5
V gene: TRBV2
CDR3 protein: CASPGGPLCGNQPQHF

CDR3 length: 13
J gene: TRBJ2-7
V gene: TRBV9
CDR3 protein: CASSVGQYYEQYF

CDR3 length: 15
J gene: TRBJ1-2
V gene: TRBV4-1
CDR3 protein: CASSQVRGFSYGYTF

CDR3 length: 11
J gene: TRBJ2-5
V gene: TRBV19
CDR3 protein: CASSIEETQYF

CDR3 length: 14
J gene: TRBJ1-3
V gene: TRBV5-1
CDR3 protein: CASSPIGPGNTIYF

CDR3 length: 15
J gene: TRBJ2-2
V gene: TRBV12-5
CDR3 protein: CASGLVHGDTGELFF

CDR3 length: 14
J gene: TRBJ2-3
V gene: TRBV30
CDR3 protein: CAWAGDGASDTQYF

CDR3 length: 15
J gene: TRBJ2-2
V gene: TRBV27
CDR3 protein: CASSSKGWGTGELFF

CDR3 length: 15
J gene: TRBJ2-2
V gene: TRBV5-4
CDR3 protein: CASRSPDGNTGELFF

CDR3 length: 13
J gene: TRBJ1-1
V gene: TRBV19
CDR3 protein: CASRVRSNTEAFF

CDR3 length: 18
J gene: TRBJ2-6
V gene: TRBV3-1/TRBV3-2
CDR3 protein: CASSQFSGRKPGANVLTF

CDR3 length: 14
J gene: TRBJ2-1
V gene: TRBV28
CDR3 protein: CASSFTGRGGEQFF

CDR3 length: 12
J gene: TRBJ2-1
V gene: TRBV11-2
CDR3 protein: CASSLGHNEQFF

CDR3 length: 13
J gene: TRBJ1-5
V gene: TRBV30
CDR3 protein: CAWSIDNNQPQHF

CDR3 length: 11
J gene: TRBJ2-1
V gene: TRBV18
CDR3 protein: CASSPGDEQFF

CDR3 length: 15
J gene: TRBJ1-5
V gene: TRBV28
CDR3 protein: CASRGDSSKAQPQHF

CDR3 length: 15
J gene: TRBJ2-3
V gene: TRBV11-2
CDR3 protein: CASSLPYPLGDTQYF

CDR3 length: 13
J gene: TRBJ1-1
V gene: TRBV2
CDR3 protein: CASSASKNTEAFF

CDR3 length: 15
J gene: TRBJ2-1
V gene: TRBV2
CDR3 protein: CASSITSGGPYEQFF

CDR3 length: 14
J gene: TRBJ2-3
V gene: TRBV11-3
CDR3 protein: CASSLGLADDTQYF

CDR3 length: 15
J gene: TRBJ1-4
V gene: TRBV5-1
CDR3 protein: CASSLFGTANEKLFF

CDR3 length: 14
J gene: TRBJ2-5
V gene: TRBV20-1
CDR3 protein: CSASVGAVGETQYF

CDR3 length: 16
J gene: TRBJ1-4
V gene: TRBV19
CDR3 protein: CASQYKGGWLNEKLFF

CDR3 length: 13
J gene: TRBJ1-2
V gene: TRBV30
CDR3 protein: CAWSVRGYYGYTF

CDR3 length: 15
J gene: TRBJ2-2
V gene: TRBV7-2
CDR3 protein: CASSLAGGLGGELFF

CDR3 length: 14
J gene: TRBJ1-4
V gene: TRBV25-1
CDR3 protein: CASSDGGGGEKLFF

CDR3 length: 14
J gene: TRBJ1-5
V gene: TRBV19
CDR3 protein: CASTSVSQEQPQHF

CDR3 length: 12
J gene: TRBJ1-6
V gene: TRBV9
CDR3 protein: CASSVGRSPLHF

CDR3 length: 15
J gene: TRBJ2-5
V gene: TRBV19
CDR3 protein: CASSIGSGGQETQYF

CDR3 length: 16
J gene: TRBJ2-3
V gene: TRBV28
CDR3 protein: CASSPRTGDNPDTQYF

CDR3 length: 13
J gene: TRBJ2-1
V gene: TRBV7-2
CDR3 protein: CASSKTGYNEQFF

CDR3 length: 16
J gene: TRBJ2-7
V gene: TRBV11-1
CDR3 protein: CASSPWEGVRINEQYF

CDR3 length: 16
J gene: TRBJ2-3
V gene: TRBV19
CDR3 protein: CASRVRLAGEPDTQYF

CDR3 length: 14
J gene: TRBJ1-2
V gene: TRBV6-1
CDR3 protein: CASSETGPGIGYTF

CDR3 length: 12
J gene: TRBJ1-1
V gene: TRBV29-1
CDR3 protein: CSGTTGPTEAFF

CDR3 length: 17
J gene: TRBJ1-5
V gene: TRBV7-9
CDR3 protein: CASSDYRGLGGNQPQHF